This T cell receptor (beta chain) derives from a study of beta chain features in type 1 diabetes. This clone was seen at least ten times. CDR3 length: 16 residues. Trimming stripped 0 bases from V and 4 bases from J, with 13 bases between. Germline CDR1 is KGHSY and CDR2 is FQNENV. Expressed TCRB transcripts were sequenced after all isolated RNA was converted to cDNA. Profiling relied on immunoSEQ multiplex PCR, and the TCRdb table lists in-frame clones only, not all of them. The sample carries under 300,000 clones, about 25% recorded once. Source material: central memory CD4+ T cells from blood. The J gene is TRBJ1-5, the V gene TRBV16; D unclear. This sequence was found in a man aged 25 to 45 in good health. CDR3 protein: CASSQSITGYNQPQHF. CDR3 in DNA: TGTGCCAGCAGCCAATCAATCACCGGCTATAATCAGCCCCAGCATTTT.